These 10 T cell receptor beta chains came from one sample sequenced in a study of blood T cells in healthy people across ages. It was with a sample-barcoded 5' primer and a J-beta primer mix that a second PCR of roughly 6 to 11 cycles was run. From the 5' RACE reads, TCRdb called clonotypes with MiXCR, one entry per CDR3 protein. The sample contains about 1.1 million distinct CDR3 sequences, approximately 38% of which appear only once. The sequencing sample was made of blood. The receptors were gathered from a man aged 18 to 35 in good health.

This chain connects TRBV30 to TRBJ1-1, with D unresolved. CDR1 and CDR2 (germline): GTSNPN, SVGIG (reference sequence). This CDR3 has 13 residues. The ends were cut back, 3 bases at V and 1 base at J, with 9 bases in the middle. CDR3 sequence reads: CAWSPHRNTEAFF. CDR3 sequence (DNA): TGTGCCTGGAGCCCCCACAGGAACACTGAAGCTTTCTTT.

This clonotype occurred many times. The CDR3 sequence: CASSLLGEKLFF. CDR3 coding DNA: TGTGCCAGCAGTTTACTCGGTGAAAAACTGTTTTTT. The chain combines TRBV12-3 or TRBV12-4 with TRBJ1-4; the D is unclear. Trimming shortened V by 2 bases and J by 7 bases, and 5 bases separated the two germline ends. The CDR3 totals 12 residues.

The chain carries TRBV5-1 and TRBJ2-1; D may match TRBD1 or TRBD2 (6 bases each). Germline V gives CDR1 SGHRS, CDR2 YFSETQ. This CDR3 has 15 residues. V was cut by 0 bases and J by 7 bases, with 14 bases left in between. CDR3 residues: CASSLAGRGGNEQFF. The DNA of the CDR3 is TGCGCCAGCAGCTTGGCGGGCCGAGGGGGGAATGAGCAGTTCTTC. The entire variable domain, with the rest obtained from reference TRBV5-1 and TRBJ2-1, is as follows: KAGVTQTPRYLIKTRGQQVTLSCSPISGHRSVSWYQQTPGQGLQFLFEYFSETQRNKGNFPGRFSGRQFSNSRSEMNVSTLELGDSALYLCASSLAGRGGNEQFFGPGTRLTVL.

This sequence joins TRBV9 and TRBJ2-5, with no clear D. With 0 bases removed from V and 11 bases from J, the gap between germline ends came to 23 bases. Germline lookup yields CDR1 SGDLS and CDR2 YYNGEE. The CDR3 length is 16 residues. This CDR3 reads CASSVAAATSYNEQYF. CDR3 sequence (DNA): TGTGCCAGCAGCGTAGCTGCGGCCACCTCCTACAATGAGCAGTACTTC.

The chain recombines TRBV4-3 with TRBJ2-1; D is unresolved. The V and J ends lost 1 base and 2 bases respectively, with 12 bases between them. The CDR3 has 16 residues. Germline CDR1 reads LGHNA; CDR2 reads YSLEER. As DNA, the CDR3 is TGCGCCAGCAGCCAAGGACAATTGTGGGCCTACAATGAGCAGTTCTTC. Encoded protein: CASSQGQLWAYNEQFF.

The rearrangement uses TRBV2 and TRBJ1-4; D perhaps matches TRBD1 (5 bases). CDR1 SNHLY and CDR2 FYNNEI come from the germline V gene. The CDR3 has 13 amino acids. V lost 7 bases and J lost 6, with 12 bases in between. The CDR3: CASTLGTYEKLFF. The CDR3 DNA reads as TGTGCCAGCACCCTCGGGACCTATGAAAAACTGTTTTTT.

The chain links TRBV3-1 to TRBJ2-3; D unclear. V lost 0 bases and J lost 4, with 8 bases in between. The germline V gene has CDR1 LGHDT and CDR2 YNNKEL (reference sequence). CDR3 size: 14 residues. The DNA of the CDR3 is TGTGCCAGCAGCCAAGATCTTTTGGCAGATACGCAGTATTTT. Its translation: CASSQDLLADTQYF.

Many counts were recorded for this clonotype. The V and J genes are TRBV12-3 or TRBV12-4 and TRBJ2-1, with D perhaps TRBD1 or TRBD2 (5 bases each). The V gene lost 6 bases and the J gene lost 5 bases, with 20 bases spanning the gap. The CDR3 spans 16 residues. The CDR3 loop is CASSLGVASIHNEQFF. The CDR3 nucleotides read TGTGCCAGCAGCCTAGGGGTTGCTAGCATCCACAATGAGCAGTTCTTC.

In its sample, this clonotype was seen a few times. This chain uses TRBV29-1 with TRBJ1-1; 9 bases line up with TRBD1. The CDR3 is made up of 15 amino acids. V lost 7 bases and J lost 1; bases outside the gene matches: 10. Per the germline V gene, CDR1 is SQVTM and CDR2 is ANQGSEA. Here the CDR3 DNA reads TGCAGCGGTCGATTTCAGGACAGGGGGAACACTGAAGCTTTCTTT. It yields the protein CSGRFQDRGNTEAFF.

This clonotype has a handful of counts. The chain employs TRBV14 and TRBJ1-1; no firm D call. There are 12 residues in the CDR3. V was pared by 2 bases and J by 9 bases, with 10 bases between. The V gene's germline CDR1 is SGHDN and CDR2 FVKESK. The CDR3 nucleotides read TGTGCCAGCAGCCAAATAAACCTGAAAGCTTTCTTT. Amino acid sequence: CASSQINLKAFF.